This TCR beta chain stems from a study of blood T cell repertoires in COVID-19. This clone appeared once. The assay was immunoSEQ multiplex PCR, and TCRdb's table has in-frame clones only and misses some. Among under 200,000 clones, roughly 80% were seen once, and the ten largest hold less than 2%. The clonotype comes from a human donor in a cohort sampled during active COVID-19. Input material: peripheral blood.

CDR3 bases: TGTGCCAGCAGCCAAGATAGCTGGGCCTACGAGCAGTACTTC. It specifies CASSQDSWAYEQYF. J is TRBJ2-7 and V is TRBV3-1 (or the pseudogene TRBV3-2), with D unresolved. Trimming left V 0 bases short and J 2 bases short, with 8 bases between. The CDR3 contains 14 residues. Germline values: CDR1 LGHDT, CDR2 YNNKEL (reference sequence).